This is a list of T cell receptor beta chains from one sample in a study of beta chain features in type 1 diabetes. Repertoires were generated with immunoSEQ multiplex PCR, while TCRdb's copy carries only in-frame clones and drops some. This sample carries about 260,000 clones, under 70% of them seen once, and the ten largest clones take about 0.051%. The sample taken for sequencing was naive CD4+ T cells from blood. The receptors originated from a man aged 30-40 years in good health. Both conserved end residues are part of each CDR3. Fields, in order: D gene, clone size, V gene, J gene, CDR3 DNA, CDR3 protein. A D gene is named only where the DNA matches it firmly. The size entry is marked missing in some rows and otherwise reads once, few, many or a size class.

D: -
size: -
V: TRBV28
J: TRBJ1-5
DNA: TGTGCCAGCAGTTCCGTTCCCCGGTCGGGCCAGCCCCAGCATTTT
CDR3: CASSSVPRSGQPQHF

D: TRBD1
size: -
V: TRBV20-1
J: TRBJ2-1
DNA: TGCAGTGCTCTGACAGGGGAGCAGTTCTTC
CDR3: CSALTGEQFF

D: TRBD1
size: -
V: TRBV11-2
J: TRBJ2-7
DNA: TGTGCCAGCAGCCGAACAGGGGACAGCTACGAGCAGTACTTC
CDR3: CASSRTGDSYEQYF

D: -
size: -
V: TRBV30
J: TRBJ2-4
DNA: TGTGCCTGGAGTGCAACAACCAAAAACATTCAGTACTTC
CDR3: CAWSATTKNIQYF

D: -
size: -
V: TRBV29-1
J: TRBJ1-1
DNA: TGCAGCGTTGATTCGGGGGTTCAAGCTTTCTTT
CDR3: CSVDSGVQAFF

D: -
size: -
V: TRBV14
J: TRBJ2-5
DNA: TGTGCCAGCAGCTCCCAGAGGAGGGGAAAAGAGACCCAGTACTTC
CDR3: CASSSQRRGKETQYF

D: -
size: -
V: TRBV11-2
J: TRBJ2-1
DNA: TGTGCCAGCAGCTTAGATATCGGGAGGCAGTTCTTC
CDR3: CASSLDIGRQFF

D: -
size: -
V: TRBV23-1
J: TRBJ1-5
DNA: TGCGCCAGCAGGGTGCTATCACGGAGCAATCAGCCCCAGCATTTT
CDR3: CASRVLSRSNQPQHF

D: -
size: -
V: TRBV9
J: TRBJ2-3
DNA: TGTGCCAGCAGCTCCCCTGTCGCAGATACGCAGTATTTT
CDR3: CASSSPVADTQYF

D: -
size: -
V: TRBV29-1
J: TRBJ2-5
DNA: TGCAGCGTTGTCCCTCAGCCGGGGCTAGCGAAGGGGGAGACCCAGTACTTC
CDR3: CSVVPQPGLAKGETQYF

D: TRBD1
size: -
V: TRBV29-1
J: TRBJ2-3
DNA: TGCAGCGTTGATAACAGGGGGACAGATACGCAGTATTTT
CDR3: CSVDNRGTDTQYF

D: TRBD1
size: -
V: TRBV30
J: TRBJ1-4
DNA: TGTGCCTGGGGAACCGGGACAGCAACTAATGAAAAACTGTTTTTT
CDR3: CAWGTGTATNEKLFF

D: -
size: -
V: TRBV30
J: TRBJ2-7
DNA: TGTGCCTGGAGTTTGGGAAATCCCCAGTACTTC
CDR3: CAWSLGNPQYF

D: -
size: -
V: TRBV5-1
J: TRBJ2-7
DNA: TGCGCCAGCAGCTTGGGCGACTACGAGCAGTACTTC
CDR3: CASSLGDYEQYF

D: -
size: -
V: TRBV23-1
J: TRBJ1-5
DNA: TGCGCCAGCAGTCAATCGGAGGTTCCCAGACCGCACTATAGCAATCAGCCCCAGCATTTT
CDR3: CASSQSEVPRPHYSNQPQHF

D: TRBD1
size: -
V: TRBV5-4
J: TRBJ2-3
DNA: TGTGCCAGCAGCTACGGACAGGCCCCCACAGATACGCAGTATTTT
CDR3: CASSYGQAPTDTQYF

D: -
size: few
V: TRBV20-1
J: TRBJ2-1
DNA: TGCAGTGCTATTAGCGGAAATGAGCAGTTCTTC
CDR3: CSAISGNEQFF

D: TRBD1
size: -
V: TRBV10-3
J: TRBJ2-3
DNA: TGTGCCATCAGTGGACGGACAGGGGGGAGGAGAGATACGCAGTATTTT
CDR3: CAISGRTGGRRDTQYF

D: -
size: few
V: TRBV9
J: TRBJ2-5
DNA: TGTGCCAGCAGCGTATCAGCGCGAGAGACCCAGTACTTC
CDR3: CASSVSARETQYF

D: -
size: -
V: TRBV29-1
J: TRBJ1-2
DNA: TGCAGCGTTCTGGAGGGCACGAACTATGGCTACACCTTC
CDR3: CSVLEGTNYGYTF

D: TRBD2
size: few
V: TRBV7-2
J: TRBJ2-7
DNA: TGTGCCAGCAGCGGAAGCTTAGGACTAGCGGGAGTGGTGCAGTACTTC
CDR3: CASSGSLGLAGVVQYF

D: TRBD2
size: few
V: TRBV7-2
J: TRBJ2-5
DNA: TGTGCCAGCAGCTTGATGACTAGCGGGAGTCGAAAGACCCAGTACTTC
CDR3: CASSLMTSGSRKTQYF

D: -
size: few
V: TRBV10-3
J: TRBJ2-1
DNA: TGTGCCATCAGGACCCCCGGGAGCCCTCTCAATGAGCAGTTCTTC
CDR3: CAIRTPGSPLNEQFF

D: -
size: -
V: TRBV5-1
J: TRBJ2-5
DNA: TGCGCCAGCAGGATGGAAGAGACCCAGTACTTC
CDR3: CASRMEETQYF

D: -
size: -
V: TRBV6-6
J: TRBJ2-7
DNA: TGTGCCAGCAGTTACGACTCCACTCCCTCCTACGAGCAGTACTTC
CDR3: CASSYDSTPSYEQYF

D: -
size: -
V: TRBV4-1
J: TRBJ2-6
DNA: TGCGCCAGCAGCCCTGTGGGGGCCAACGTCCTGACTTTC
CDR3: CASSPVGANVLTF

D: -
size: few
V: TRBV18
J: TRBJ2-5
DNA: TGTGCCAGCTCACCTGGCAGGGAAGAGACCCAGTACTTC
CDR3: CASSPGREETQYF

D: -
size: -
V: TRBV5-6
J: TRBJ2-3
DNA: TGTGCCAGCAGCTTGTTGACAGATACGCAGTATTTT
CDR3: CASSLLTDTQYF

D: -
size: -
V: TRBV18
J: TRBJ2-1
DNA: TGTGCCAGCTCACCAATAACCTACAATGAGCAGTTCTTC
CDR3: CASSPITYNEQFF

D: -
size: few
V: TRBV10-3
J: TRBJ2-5
DNA: TGTGCCATCAGTGAATCAGAGACCCAGTACTTC
CDR3: CAISESETQYF

D: -
size: -
V: TRBV5-4
J: TRBJ1-5
DNA: TGTGCCAGCAGTCTCGATAGCAATCAGCCCCAGCATTTT
CDR3: CASSLDSNQPQHF

D: -
size: -
V: TRBV6-1
J: TRBJ2-5
DNA: TGTGCCAGCAGTGAGGAAACCCAGTACTTC
CDR3: CASSEETQYF

D: TRBD1
size: -
V: TRBV10-3
J: TRBJ2-7
DNA: TGTGCCATGGGGGACAGCATCTACGAGCAGTACTTC
CDR3: CAMGDSIYEQYF

D: TRBD1
size: -
V: TRBV30
J: TRBJ2-5
DNA: TGTGCCTGGAGTACAGGGGGCGTCGGCCCGTCAGGGGAGACCCAGTACTTC
CDR3: CAWSTGGVGPSGETQYF

D: TRBD2
size: -
V: TRBV7-8
J: TRBJ2-1
DNA: TGTGCCAGCAGCCCCGCCCCGGGTGCGGGAGGGCCGTTCGGTGAGCAGTTCTTC
CDR3: CASSPAPGAGGPFGEQFF

D: -
size: -
V: TRBV29-1
J: TRBJ2-3
DNA: TGCAGCGTTGAAGATCTCTCCGCCGCTAGCACCTACACAGATACGCAGTATTTT
CDR3: CSVEDLSAASTYTDTQYF

D: -
size: -
V: TRBV6-5
J: TRBJ2-5
DNA: TGTGCCAGCAGTCGACTGACAGGGAGGGAGACCCAGTACTTC
CDR3: CASSRLTGRETQYF

D: TRBD2
size: -
V: TRBV28
J: TRBJ2-3
DNA: TGTGCCAGCAGTTCGGCGGGAGGGGGGATAGATACGCAGTATTTT
CDR3: CASSSAGGGIDTQYF

D: -
size: -
V: TRBV30
J: TRBJ2-2
DNA: TGTGCCTGGAGTGGAGCGTCCGGGGAGCTGTTTTTT
CDR3: CAWSGASGELFF

D: TRBD2
size: -
V: TRBV6-5
J: TRBJ2-4
DNA: TGTGCCAGCAGCCCCGGGGGGACCAAAAACATTCAGTACTTC
CDR3: CASSPGGTKNIQYF

D: TRBD1
size: -
V: TRBV30
J: TRBJ2-5
DNA: TGTGCCTGGAGCTCAGGGGGCCTAGGGACCCAGTACTTC
CDR3: CAWSSGGLGTQYF

D: -
size: -
V: TRBV30
J: TRBJ2-1
DNA: TGTGCCTGGAAGGGGGTACACAATGAGCAGTTCTTC
CDR3: CAWKGVHNEQFF

D: TRBD1
size: few
V: TRBV6-5
J: TRBJ1-2
DNA: TGTGCCAGCAGTCTCCGGGACAGGGGTGGCTACACCTTC
CDR3: CASSLRDRGGYTF

D: -
size: -
V: TRBV27
J: TRBJ2-7
DNA: TGTGCCAGCAGTTTATCGAGGGTAGGGTACGAGCAGTACTTC
CDR3: CASSLSRVGYEQYF